This T cell receptor beta chain stems from a study of chemoradiotherapy in HPV16-positive cancers (dated by TCRdb to between 2021 and 2024). In terms of the full investigation: Candidate HPV-specific T-cell clones and common TCR motifs were defined by functional T-cell assays performed on cells from two HPV16-positive patients. The study set out to ask whether T-cell immunity against the HPV oncoproteins E6 and E7 changes over the course of chemoradiotherapy and whether that immunity affects survival. The candidate HPV-specific TCRs and motifs were then tracked in TCR repertoires from under 100 patients with HPV-related cancers.

Regarding this clone: Its cognate antigen has yet to be identified. Within one base of it there is no much larger clone, and no base qualities were kept.

What the authors observed across the whole study: The functional definition of HPV-specific T cells came from only a couple of HPV16-positive patients, and the survival association was reported for HPV16-positive patients. Expansion of candidate HPV-specific clones and E7-related TCR motifs was observed in the tumor microenvironment during treatment, whereas no such expansion was observed for non-HPV-specific T cells. In HPV16-positive patients, expansion of HPV-responsive T cells during chemoradiotherapy was associated with improved recurrence-free survival.

Repertoires were sampled multiple times during chemoradiotherapy, which allowed clonal expansion in the tumor microenvironment to be followed. The receptor library was made with the immunoSEQ multiplex PCR assay. The clones in this table, taken by TCRdb from immuneACCESS, are in-frame only. Not every clone is retained; where verified, under half of the shortfall comes from an unresolved V gene, and the cause of the rest is unknown. Across this sample there are about 68,000 clones, with roughly 90% seen only once. The ten most abundant clones make up 4% to 4.5% of the sample. The CDR3 holds 13 amino acids from the cysteine to the phenylalanine. CDR3 DNA only is kept here, 39 bases in frame from base 1.

This TCR was recovered from a human donor with HPV-associated anogenital cancer. This sequence uses TRBV23-1 and TRBJ2-5, with an unclear D gene assignment. The end of the DNA aligns better with TRBJ2-7, so the J call may be wrong. TRBV23-1 belongs to the ORF category, with a function that is uncertain. This specimen was blood, taken from a patient who underwent chemoradiotherapy. The nucleotides are TGCGCCAGCGGAAATCAGGACCCTGACGAGCAGTACTTC. It translates as CASGNQDPDEQYF.